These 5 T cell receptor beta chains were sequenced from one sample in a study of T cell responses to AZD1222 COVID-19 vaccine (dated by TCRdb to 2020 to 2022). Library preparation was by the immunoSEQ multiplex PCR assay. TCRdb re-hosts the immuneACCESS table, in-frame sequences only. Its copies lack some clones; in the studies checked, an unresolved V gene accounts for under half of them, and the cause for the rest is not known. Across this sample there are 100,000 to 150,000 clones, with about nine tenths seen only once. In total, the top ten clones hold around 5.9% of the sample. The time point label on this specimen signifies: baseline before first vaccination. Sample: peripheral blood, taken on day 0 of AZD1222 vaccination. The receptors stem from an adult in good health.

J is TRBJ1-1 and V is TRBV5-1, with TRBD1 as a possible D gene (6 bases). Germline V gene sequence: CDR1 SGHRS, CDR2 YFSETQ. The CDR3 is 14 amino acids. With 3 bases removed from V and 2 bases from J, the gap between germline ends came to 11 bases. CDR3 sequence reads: CASSYNRANTEAFF. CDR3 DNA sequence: TGCGCCAGCAGCTATAACAGGGCCAACACTGAAGCTTTCTTT.

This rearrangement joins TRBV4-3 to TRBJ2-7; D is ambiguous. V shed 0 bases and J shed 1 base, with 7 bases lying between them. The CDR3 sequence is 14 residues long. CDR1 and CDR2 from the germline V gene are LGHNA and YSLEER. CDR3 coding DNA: TGCGCCAGCAGCCAAGATGTAGAATCCTACGAGCAGTACTTC. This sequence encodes CASSQDVESYEQYF.

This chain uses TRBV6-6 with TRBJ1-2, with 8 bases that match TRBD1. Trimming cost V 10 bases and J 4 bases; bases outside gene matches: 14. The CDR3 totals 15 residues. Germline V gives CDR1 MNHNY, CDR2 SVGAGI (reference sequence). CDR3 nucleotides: TGTGCCACCCGTCTTGGTCAGGGGGCCTTCTATGGCTACACCTTC. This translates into CATRLGQGAFYGYTF.

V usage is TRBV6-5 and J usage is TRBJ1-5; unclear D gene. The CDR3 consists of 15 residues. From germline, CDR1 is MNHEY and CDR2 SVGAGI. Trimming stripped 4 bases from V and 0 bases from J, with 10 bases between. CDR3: CASSSEAYSNQPQHF. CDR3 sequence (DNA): TGTGCCAGCAGTTCCGAGGCTTATAGCAATCAGCCCCAGCATTTT.

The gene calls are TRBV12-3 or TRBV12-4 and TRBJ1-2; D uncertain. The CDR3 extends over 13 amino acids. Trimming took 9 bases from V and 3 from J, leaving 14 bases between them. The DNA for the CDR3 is TGTGCCAGTGGGTCAGTCCCTTACTATGGCTACACCTTC. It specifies CASGSVPYYGYTF.